Below are 21 T cell receptor beta chains sequenced from a single sample in a study of control samples from healthy donors and cancer patients. Profiling relied on immunoSEQ multiplex PCR, and the TCRdb table lists in-frame clones only, not all of them. Of tens of thousands of clones in the sample, 85% to 90% are singletons; the top ten hold around 5.8%. The specimen was blood. The receptors originated from a man in his fifties in good health.

This rearrangement joins TRBV6-5 to TRBJ2-1; 9 bases map to TRBD2. The CDR3 sequence is 13 residues long. The germline gives CDR1 MNHEY, CDR2 SVGAGI. The V and J ends lost 8 bases and 6 bases, in that order; junction bases with no gene match: 5. The CDR3, as DNA: TGTGCCAGCTCGAGTAGCGGGGGCAATGAGCAGTTCTTC. It specifies CASSSSGGNEQFF.

This clone was seen repeatedly, ten times or more. The chain uses TRBV13 and TRBJ2-1; TRBD2 agrees at 7 bases. The trim removed 3 bases at V and 2 bases at J, leaving 1 base unmatched. The V gene's germline CDR1 is PRHDT and CDR2 FYEKMQ (reference sequence). This CDR3 comprises 14 residues. This CDR3 is CASSLSGAYNEQFF. In DNA form, the CDR3 reads TGTGCCAGCAGCTTGAGCGGGGCCTACAATGAGCAGTTCTTC.

V usage is TRBV9 and J usage is TRBJ2-3, with 9 bases lining up with TRBD2. V shed 6 bases, J shed 2 bases, and the junction held 7 bases outside the gene matches. Germline CDR1 SGDLS, CDR2 YYNGEE. This CDR3 contains 15 residues. CDR3 nucleotide sequence: TGTGCCAGCAACCCGCGGGGGGGCCCCACAGATACGCAGTATTTT. The encoded protein is CASNPRGGPTDTQYF.

This chain links TRBV2 with TRBJ1-5, with D tentatively TRBD1 (5 bases). The germline V gene has CDR1 SNHLY and CDR2 FYNNEI. The CDR3 runs 14 residues. The germline V and J ends were trimmed by 8 bases and 3 bases, with 14 bases remaining between them. The CDR3 here is CASRRGETNQPQHF. CDR3 sequence (DNA): TGTGCCAGCCGTAGAGGGGAGACCAATCAGCCCCAGCATTTT. The complete variable domain, with remaining parts taken from reference TRBV2 and TRBJ1-5, reads EPEVTQTPSHQVTQMGQEVILRCVPISNHLYFYWYRQILGQKVEFLVSFYNNEISEKSEIFDDQFSVERPDGSNFTLKIRSTKLEDSAMYFCASRRGETNQPQHFGDGTRLSIL.

V usage is TRBV5-8 and J usage is TRBJ2-3; TRBD2 aligns across 9 bases. V was pared by 4 bases and J by 6 bases, with 12 bases of the junction left unmatched. The CDR3 has 16 amino acids. Germline V gene data show CDR1 as SGHTS and CDR2 as YDEGEE. The CDR3 region has the DNA TGTGCCAGCAGCGGTCTACGGCGGGGGGGCCCCGATACGCAGTATTTT. This sequence encodes CASSGLRRGGPDTQYF.

In this sample, this clone turned up once. The chain combines TRBV11-3 with TRBJ2-7, with D unresolved. This CDR3 region has 17 residues. Germline CDR1 SGHNT, CDR2 YENEEA. Trimming removed 3 bases at V and 2 bases at J, with 20 bases between. The CDR3 coding sequence is TGTGCCAGCAGCTTTCCGCGAAGTAAGGGCAGAACCTACGAGCAGTACTTC. Amino acids: CASSFPRSKGRTYEQYF. Full variable domain (remainder filled in from reference TRBV11-3 and TRBJ2-7): EAGVVQSPRYKIIEKKQPVAFWCNPISGHNTLYWYLQNLGQGPELLIRYENEEAVDDSQLPKDRFSAERLKGVDSTLKIQPAELGDSAVYLCASSFPRSKGRTYEQYFGPGTRLTVT.

This chain links TRBV5-1 with TRBJ2-1, with D possibly being TRBD2 (6 bases). V shed 1 base and J shed 5 bases, with 13 bases lying between them. CDR3 length equals 15 residues. In germline, CDR1 is SGHRS, CDR2 YFSETQ. CDR3 coding DNA: TGCGCCAGCAGCTTGACCACTAGCCTAAACAATGAGCAGTTCTTC. Amino acid sequence: CASSLTTSLNNEQFF.

Only a few counts were recorded for this clone. V usage is TRBV5-1 and J usage is TRBJ1-5, with no clear D. The CDR3 is 15 amino acids. V was trimmed by 0 bases and J by 3 bases, leaving 10 bases between them. Germline CDR1 reads SGHRS; CDR2 reads YFSETQ. CDR3 in amino acids: CASSLEGGFNQPQHF. In nucleotides, the CDR3 is TGCGCCAGCAGCTTGGAGGGCGGGTTCAATCAGCCCCAGCATTTT.

This chain uses TRBV7-9 with TRBJ2-7; maybe TRBD2 (5 bases). The CDR3 is 14 residues long. Germline lookup yields CDR1 SEHNR and CDR2 FQNEAQ (reference sequence). V lost 5 bases and J lost 5, with 16 bases in between. Written as DNA, the CDR3 is TGTGCCAGCAGCCCCGAGGGAAACCCGGACGAGCAGTACTTC. Amino acid sequence: CASSPEGNPDEQYF.

The sample holds a few counts of this clone. CDR3 amino acids: CASSQDGIGGYTF. DNA for the CDR3: TGTGCCAGCAGCCAAGATGGAATTGGTGGCTACACCTTC. The chain has TRBV3-1 (or the pseudogene TRBV3-2) and TRBJ1-2; D call uncertain. Germline loops: CDR1 LGHDT, CDR2 YNNKEL (reference sequence). The CDR3 has 13 residues. The V end was cut by 0 bases, the J end by 7 bases, with 9 bases between.

There are a few counts of this clone. The gene calls are TRBV11-2 and TRBJ1-1; TRBD1 is a possible D gene (5 bases). V was pared by 0 bases and J by 6 bases, with 14 bases between. The CDR3 runs 15 residues. CDR1 and CDR2 from the germline V gene are SGHAT and FQNNGV. CDR3 bases: TGTGCCAGCAGCTTAGAGTACAAGGGGCCACCTGAAGCTTTCTTT. Its translation: CASSLEYKGPPEAFF.

The rearrangement joins TRBV11-2 to TRBJ2-5; D ambiguous. Germline assignment: CDR1 SGHAT and CDR2 FQNNGV. Trimming shortened V by 5 bases and J by 1 base, and 11 bases separated the two germline ends. The CDR3 is made up of 14 amino acids. CDR3 amino acids: CASSPISPQETQYF. The CDR3 DNA reads TGTGCCAGCAGCCCAATCTCACCCCAAGAGACCCAGTACTTC.

V is TRBV24-1 and J is TRBJ1-4; 8 bases agree with TRBD1. The V gene's germline CDR1 is KGHDR and CDR2 SFDVKD. The CDR3 is made up of 15 amino acids. The V gene end was trimmed by 4 bases and the J gene end by 6 bases; junction bases not matched to a gene: 6. CDR3 in DNA: TGTGCCACCAGTGAAGGGACAGGAGGGTATGAAAAACTGTTTTTT. It encodes CATSEGTGGYEKLFF.

This clone was picked up one time. The chain employs TRBV25-1 and TRBJ2-7; tentative D call: TRBD1 (5 bases). Germline V gene sequence: CDR1 MGHDK, CDR2 SYGVNS. Trimming pared 1 base from V and 7 bases from J, leaving 20 bases between. CDR3 length equals 16 residues. CDR3 sequence: CASSELTAGHPGEQYF. In DNA form, the CDR3 reads TGTGCCAGCAGTGAATTAACGGCCGGACACCCAGGGGAGCAGTACTTC.

The chain links TRBV5-6 to TRBJ1-2; 7 bases map to TRBD1. CDR3 size: 16 residues. With V trimmed by 4 bases and J by 4 bases, 13 bases remained unmatched. Germline V CDR1 and CDR2: SGHDT, YYEEEE. The CDR3 DNA reads as TGTGCCAGCAGCGCCCCCCCGGATCAGGGGGTCTATGGCTACACCTTC. Translating gives CASSAPPDQGVYGYTF.

V is TRBV30 and J is TRBJ2-3; D remains unclear. The V end was cut by 0 bases, the J end by 2 bases, with 18 bases between. This CDR3 contains 17 residues. Looked up from germline, CDR1 is GTSNPN and CDR2 is SVGIG (reference sequence). The CDR3 DNA is TGTGCCTGGAGTGTACCCCCGGAACGATCCAACACAGATACGCAGTATTTT. Its translation: CAWSVPPERSNTDTQYF.

The chain carries TRBV6-1 and TRBJ1-2, with 7 nucleotides matching TRBD1. J gave up 8 bases and V 0 bases, and 6 bases lay outside the gene matches. The CDR3 sequence is 14 residues long. The germline gives CDR1 MNHNS, CDR2 SASEGT. The CDR3 DNA reads TGTGCCAGCAGTGAAGCGACAGGGAAAAGGGGCTACACCTTC. Translation gives CASSEATGKRGYTF.

The CDR3 DNA reads as TGTGCCAGCAGCTTTGTCGGAGTACAAGAGACCCAGTACTTC. Its translation: CASSFVGVQETQYF. The rearrangement links TRBV7-9 to TRBJ2-5, with D unclear. The V gene lost 3 bases and the J gene lost 2 bases, with 10 bases spanning the gap. Per the germline V gene, CDR1 is SEHNR and CDR2 is FQNEAQ (reference sequence). This CDR3 has 14 residues.

The chain combines TRBV6-6 with TRBJ1-6; D is unclear. Deletions cut 2 bases from V and 0 bases from J, with 5 bases between. In germline, CDR1 is MNHNY, CDR2 SVGAGI (reference sequence). The CDR3 extends over 15 amino acids. This CDR3 reads CASSYEGSYNSPLHF. The CDR3, as DNA: TGTGCCAGCAGTTACGAGGGCTCCTATAATTCACCCCTCCACTTT.

In this sample, this clone turned up once. The chain combines TRBV7-9 with TRBJ1-1; D is ambiguous. Trimming stripped 2 bases from V and 8 bases from J, with 12 bases between. Germline CDR1 and CDR2: SEHNR and FQNEAQ (reference sequence). The CDR3 runs 13 residues. The CDR3 bases are TGTGCCAGCAGCTTACCATCCACAATCGAAGCTTTCTTT. Its protein is CASSLPSTIEAFF.

This chain links TRBV2 with TRBJ1-2; D possibly corresponds to TRBD1 (6 bases). V was trimmed by 1 base and J by 13 bases, leaving 16 bases between them. The CDR3 is 13 residues long. CDR1 and CDR2 from the germline V gene are SNHLY and FYNNEI. The CDR3 sequence: CASSEEDRRGATF. The CDR3 nucleotides are TGTGCCAGCAGTGAAGAGGACAGACGGGGCGCCACCTTC.